These 9 T cell receptor beta chains share one sample of origin, sequenced in a study of cytomegalovirus exposure and HLA in healthy donors. The primer mix had 60 Vbeta and 13 Jbeta primers. The repertoire was sequenced with immunoSEQ multiplex PCR; TCRdb's copy has only in-frame clones and lacks some. The profile shows approximately 120,000 clones, roughly 70% of them singletons. The material sequenced was PBMCs. The receptors were gathered from a woman aged 70-85 years in good health and CMV-seropositive.

J is TRBJ1-1 and V is TRBV5-1, with 11 positions matching TRBD1. Looked up from germline, CDR1 is SGHRS and CDR2 is YFSETQ. The CDR3 consists of 18 residues. Losses at the gene ends were 0 bases for V and 2 bases for J; bases not matched to a gene: 9. CDR3 sequence reads: CASSLAGGQGGRNTEAFF. The CDR3 coding sequence is TGCGCCAGCAGCTTGGCCGGGGGACAGGGGGGGAGAAACACTGAAGCTTTCTTT.

V usage is TRBV19 and J usage is TRBJ2-3, with 8 bases lining up with TRBD1. The trim removed 3 bases at V and 5 bases at J, leaving 7 bases unmatched. The germline V gene encodes CDR1 LNHDA and CDR2 SQIVND (reference sequence). The CDR3 covers 15 residues. CDR3 nucleotide sequence: TGTGCCAGTAGTATTGCGACAGGGGTAGGAGATACGCAGTATTTT. This sequence encodes CASSIATGVGDTQYF.

Written as DNA, the CDR3 is TGCGCCAGCAGCGCAGGACTCGTCTACGAGCAGTACTTC. It specifies CASSAGLVYEQYF. V and J are TRBV4-1 and TRBJ2-7, with D possibly TRBD2 on 5 matching bases. V was trimmed by 5 bases and J by 3 bases, leaving 11 bases between them. From germline, CDR1 is MGHRA and CDR2 YSYEKL. This CDR3 contains 13 residues.

This chain joins TRBV6-5 and TRBJ2-2; tentatively, D is TRBD2 (6 bases). The germline gives CDR1 MNHEY, CDR2 SVGAGI. V lost 4 bases and J 6 bases, leaving 12 bases between the germline ends. This CDR3 spans 14 amino acids. The CDR3 coding sequence is TGTGCCAGCAGTTTGAGGTCTAGCGCCGGGGAGCTGTTTTTT. It encodes CASSLRSSAGELFF.

This clone turned up a few times. CDR3 sequence (DNA): TGTGCCAGCAGCCGACTCCGGGACAGGGGAGGCGAGCAGTACTTC. Translated, it gives CASSRLRDRGGEQYF. The chain joins TRBV7-2 to TRBJ2-7, with 10 bases that match TRBD1. Trimming removed 5 bases from V and 6 bases from J; junction bases left unmatched: 10. The CDR3 is 15 residues long. Germline CDR1 reads SGHTA; CDR2 reads FQGNSA.

This clone was recorded a few times. The chain combines TRBV5-1 with TRBJ2-1, with D tentatively TRBD2 (5 bases). The CDR3 length is 15 residues. CDR1 is SGHRS, CDR2 YFSETQ, per germline. The V end lost 4 bases, the J end lost 6 bases, and 17 bases lay between the germline ends. For the CDR3, the DNA is TGCGCCAGCAGCCCACTCGGGGAAGGGATCAATGAGCAGTTCTTC. This translates into CASSPLGEGINEQFF.

The J gene is TRBJ2-5, the V gene TRBV7-2; D possibly corresponds to TRBD1 (5 bases). Trimming took off 1 base at V and 5 bases at J, with 8 bases between the two ends. The germline V gene encodes CDR1 SGHTA and CDR2 FQGNSA. The CDR3 loop spans 13 amino acids. Here the CDR3 reads CASSLGSGETQYF. The CDR3 bases are TGTGCCAGCAGCTTAGGATCAGGGGAGACCCAGTACTTC.

CDR3 bases: TGTGCCATCAGTGAAGGGGCCTTGGAGGGGGAAAAACTGTTTTTT. Amino acids: CAISEGALEGEKLFF. J is TRBJ1-4 and V is TRBV10-3, with D possibly being TRBD1 (5 bases). Trimming cost V 3 bases and J 8 bases, with 16 bases left between them. Germline loops: CDR1 ENHRY, CDR2 SYGVKD. The CDR3 sequence is 15 residues long.

The chain combines TRBV4-2 with TRBJ2-1, with TRBD2 matching over 13 bases. The CDR3 covers 20 residues. V lost 0 bases to trimming and J lost 9 bases; unmatched junction nucleotides: 17. The germline CDR1 and CDR2 sequences are LGHNA and YNFKEQ. The CDR3 coding sequence is TGTGCCAGCAGCCAAGATCTGTTCGTATCGACTAGCGGGGGGAGGGTTGAGCAGTTCTTC. This translates into CASSQDLFVSTSGGRVEQFF.